Here is one T cell receptor (beta chain) with its context. Using immunoSEQ multiplex PCR, the repertoire was profiled, and TCRdb retains in-frame clones only, with some absent. The table includes a few hundred thousand clones, roughly nine tenths detected once. This record belongs to a study of blood T cell repertoires in COVID-19. At the level of the study: Some COVID-19 samples were acute and others convalescent; all came from the United States, Italy and Spain. The analysed material was cDNA or gDNA that came from T cells, B-cell-depleted T cells, or PBMCs.

Participants were aged roughly 18 to 89 years from some 24 US areas. Each recovered donor of Cohort 3 presented with two negative PCRs, clearance, or symptom resolution. Looked up from germline, CDR1 is LGHDT and CDR2 is YNNKEL (reference sequence). V lost 4 bases, J lost 6 bases, and 11 bases lay in between. The length of the CDR3 is 13 residues. Input material: PBMCs or T cells enriched from blood (not recorded which). This clonotype was obtained from a woman younger than 45 who had recovered from COVID-19. The rearrangement links TRBV3-1 (or the pseudogene TRBV3-2) to TRBJ2-3; weak D call: TRBD1 (6 bases). CDR3 region: CASSLFRGDTQYF. CDR3 nucleotides: TGTGCCAGCAGCCTCTTTAGGGGGGATACGCAGTATTTT.